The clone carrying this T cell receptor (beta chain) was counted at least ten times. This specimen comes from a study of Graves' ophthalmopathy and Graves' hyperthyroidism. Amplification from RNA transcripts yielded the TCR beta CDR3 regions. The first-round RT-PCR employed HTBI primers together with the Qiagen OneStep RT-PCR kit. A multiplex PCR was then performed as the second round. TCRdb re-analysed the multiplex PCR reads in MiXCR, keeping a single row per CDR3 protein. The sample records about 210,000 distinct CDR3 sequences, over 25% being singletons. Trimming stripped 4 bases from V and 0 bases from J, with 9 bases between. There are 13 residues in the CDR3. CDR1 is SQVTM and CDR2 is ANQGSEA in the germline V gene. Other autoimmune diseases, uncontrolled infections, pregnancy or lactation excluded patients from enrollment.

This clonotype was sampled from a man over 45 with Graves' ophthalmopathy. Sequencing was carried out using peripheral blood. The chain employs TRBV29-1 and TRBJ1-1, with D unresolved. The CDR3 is CSVGGEMNTEAFF. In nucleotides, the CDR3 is TGCAGCGTTGGGGGAGAGATGAACACTGAAGCTTTCTTT.